The 6 T cell receptor beta chains below come from one sample, sequenced in a study of PD-1 blockade in classical Hodgkin lymphoma. Sequenced by immunoSEQ multiplex PCR; TCRdb stores in-frame clones only, minus some. Counted here are fewer than 35,000 clones, 92% occurring once; the ten biggest clones make up approximately 0.27%. Time point of the sample: cycle 4 day 1 (C4D1), after 6 weeks of nivolumab. Each of the patients experienced relapse following autologous stem cell transplantation, and their brentuximab vedotin exposure differed. By magnetic negative selection, CD4+ T cells were purified from thawed PBMCs. The sample consisted of CD4+ T cells from blood, taken before the fourth cycle of nivolumab. The receptors derive from a human donor with classical Hodgkin lymphoma.

This clone was seen a single time. V is TRBV5-4 and J is TRBJ2-2; 12 bases match TRBD2. CDR1 SGHNT and CDR2 YYREEE come from the germline V gene (reference sequence). V dropped 4 bases and J dropped 8; count of bases not matched to a gene: 6. The CDR3 has 15 amino acids. The CDR3 reads CASSRGLAGSGELFF. Here the CDR3 DNA reads TGTGCCAGCAGCCGCGGACTAGCGGGATCTGGGGAGCTGTTTTTT. The full variable domain, with the rest looked up from reference TRBV5-4 and TRBJ2-2, is ETGVTQSPTHLIKTRGQQVTLRCSSQSGHNTVSWYQQALGQGPQFIFQYYREEENGRGNFPPRFSGLQFPNYSSELNVNALELDDSALYLCASSRGLAGSGELFFGEGSRLTVL.

The rearrangement uses TRBV28 and TRBJ1-5; 8 bases are shared with TRBD1. In germline, CDR1 is MDHEN, CDR2 SYDVKM. The CDR3 has 14 residues. The V and J ends lost 2 bases and 7 bases, in that order; junction bases with no gene match: 4. This chain's CDR3 is CASSLGTGGQPQHF. CDR3 sequence (DNA): TGTGCCAGCAGTTTAGGTACAGGGGGACAGCCCCAGCATTTT.

The CDR3 here is CASRQGVNTEAFF. CDR3 nucleotide sequence: TGTGCCAGCAGGCAGGGAGTGAACACTGAAGCTTTCTTT. The rearrangement uses TRBV6-1 and TRBJ1-1, with a weak D call TRBD1 (5 bases). The CDR3 loop spans 13 amino acids. V lost 6 bases and J 0 bases, leaving 8 bases between the germline ends. Germline V gene sequence: CDR1 MNHNS, CDR2 SASEGT.

This clone has just one count. This chain connects TRBV6-5 to TRBJ2-1; 9 positions match TRBD1. Germline V lookup: CDR1 MNHEY, CDR2 SVGAGI. The CDR3 is made up of 15 amino acids. The junction had 4 bases not matched to a gene; V was cut back by 2 bases and J by 5 bases. The CDR3 is CASSYRGTGNNEQFF. The CDR3 DNA follows: TGTGCCAGCAGTTACCGGGGGACAGGGAACAATGAGCAGTTCTTC.

This clone was seen just once. V usage is TRBV29-1 and J usage is TRBJ2-4, with 7 positions matching TRBD1. V lost 4 bases and J lost 3; bases outside the gene matches: 6. From germline, CDR1 is SQVTM and CDR2 ANQGSEA. The CDR3 is 14 residues long. The CDR3 loop reads CSVVAQGDKNIQYF. The DNA for the CDR3 is TGCAGCGTTGTGGCCCAGGGGGACAAAAACATTCAGTACTTC.

The chain employs TRBV4-1 and TRBJ2-5; TRBD2 matches at 9 bases. CDR1 MGHRA and CDR2 YSYEKL come from the germline V gene. The V segment lost 2 bases and the J segment 2 bases; nucleotides outside the gene matches: 9. The CDR3 sequence is 17 residues long. The CDR3 protein is CASSQTPSGTLQETQYF. CDR3 coding DNA: TGCGCCAGCAGCCAAACCCCTAGCGGGACGTTACAAGAGACCCAGTACTTC.